This T cell receptor beta chain emerged from a study of blood T cells in healthy people across ages. The germline V and J ends were trimmed by 1 base and 0 bases, with 7 bases remaining between them. This CDR3 contains 16 residues. The germline CDR1 and CDR2 sequences are SGHTA and FQGNSA. Through a sample-barcoded 5' primer and a J-beta primer mix, a second PCR was run for about 7 to 12 cycles. TCRdb reprocessed the 5' RACE reads with MiXCR, giving one entry per CDR3 protein. The table has about 830,000 distinct CDR3 sequences, about three fifths seen once. The specimen was blood. V is TRBV7-2 and J is TRBJ1-6; D gene uncertain. This clonotype originated in a man aged 25 to 40 in good health. The CDR3 is CASSLGASSYNSPLHF. CDR3 coding DNA: TGTGCCAGCAGCTTAGGCGCGAGCTCCTATAATTCACCCCTCCACTTT. The entire variable domain, with the rest obtained from reference TRBV7-2 and TRBJ1-6, is as follows: GAGVSQSPSNKVTEKGKDVELRCDPISGHTALYWYRQSLGQGLEFLIYFQGNSAPDKSGLPSDRFSAERTGGSVSTLTIQRTQQEDSAVYLCASSLGASSYNSPLHFGNGTRLTVT.